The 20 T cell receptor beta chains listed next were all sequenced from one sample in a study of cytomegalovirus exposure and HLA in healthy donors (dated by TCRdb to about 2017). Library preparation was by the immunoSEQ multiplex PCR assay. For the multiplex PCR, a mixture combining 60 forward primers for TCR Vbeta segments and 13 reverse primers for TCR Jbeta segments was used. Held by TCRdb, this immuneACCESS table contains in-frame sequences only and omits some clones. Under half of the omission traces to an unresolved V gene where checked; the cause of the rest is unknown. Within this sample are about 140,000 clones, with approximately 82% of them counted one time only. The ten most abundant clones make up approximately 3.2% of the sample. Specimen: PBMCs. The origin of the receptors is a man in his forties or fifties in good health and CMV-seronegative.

CDR3 sequence: CASRENSGNTIYF. The CDR3 nucleotides are TGTGCCAGCAGGGAGAACTCTGGAAACACCATATATTTT. This chain joins TRBV9 and TRBJ1-3; D gene uncertain. V lost 5 bases and J lost 0, with 6 bases in between. Germline V gene lookup returns CDR1 SGDLS and CDR2 YYNGEE. CDR3 length equals 13 residues.

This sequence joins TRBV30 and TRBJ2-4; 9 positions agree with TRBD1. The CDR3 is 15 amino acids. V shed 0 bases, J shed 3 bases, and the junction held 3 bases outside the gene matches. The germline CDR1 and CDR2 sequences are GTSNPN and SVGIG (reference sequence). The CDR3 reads CAWSVWTGDKNIQYF. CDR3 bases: TGTGCCTGGAGTGTTTGGACAGGGGACAAAAACATTCAGTACTTC.

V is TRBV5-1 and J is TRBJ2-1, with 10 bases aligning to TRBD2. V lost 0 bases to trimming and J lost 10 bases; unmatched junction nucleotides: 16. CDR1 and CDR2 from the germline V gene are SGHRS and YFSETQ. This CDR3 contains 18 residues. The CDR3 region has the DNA TGCGCCAGCAGCTTGGTACTTGGAACCCTAGCGGGGGCCCAGGAGCAGTTCTTC. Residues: CASSLVLGTLAGAQEQFF.

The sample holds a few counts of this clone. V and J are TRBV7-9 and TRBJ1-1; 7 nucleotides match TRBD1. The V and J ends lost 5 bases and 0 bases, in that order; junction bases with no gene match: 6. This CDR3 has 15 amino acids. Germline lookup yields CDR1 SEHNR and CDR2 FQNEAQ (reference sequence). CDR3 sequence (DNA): TGTGCCAGCAGCGCCGACAGGGAATTGAACACTGAAGCTTTCTTT. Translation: CASSADRELNTEAFF.

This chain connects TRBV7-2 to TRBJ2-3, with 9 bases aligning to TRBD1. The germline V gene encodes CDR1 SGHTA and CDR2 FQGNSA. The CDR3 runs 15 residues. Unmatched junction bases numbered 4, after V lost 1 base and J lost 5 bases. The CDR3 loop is CASSLVTGGEDTQYF. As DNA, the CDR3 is TGTGCCAGCAGCTTAGTGACAGGGGGGGAAGATACGCAGTATTTT.

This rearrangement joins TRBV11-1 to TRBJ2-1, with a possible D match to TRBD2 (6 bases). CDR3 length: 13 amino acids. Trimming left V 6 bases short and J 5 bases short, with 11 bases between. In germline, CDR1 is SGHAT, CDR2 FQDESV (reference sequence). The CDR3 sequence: CASRTSRDNEQFF. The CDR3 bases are TGTGCCAGCAGGACTAGTCGGGACAATGAGCAGTTCTTC. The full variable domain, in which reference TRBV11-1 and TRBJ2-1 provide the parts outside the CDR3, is EAEVAQSPRYKITEKSQAVAFWCDPISGHATLYWYRQILGQGPELLVQFQDESVVDDSQLPKDRFSAERLKGVDSTLKIQPAELGDSAMYLCASRTSRDNEQFFGPGTRLTVL.

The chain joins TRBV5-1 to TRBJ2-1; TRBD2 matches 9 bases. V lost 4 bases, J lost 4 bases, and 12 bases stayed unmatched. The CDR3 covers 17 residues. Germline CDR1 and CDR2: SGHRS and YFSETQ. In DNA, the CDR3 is TGCGCCAGCAGCAGCGACGGCAGCGGGGGGCCATACAATGAGCAGTTCTTC. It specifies CASSSDGSGGPYNEQFF.

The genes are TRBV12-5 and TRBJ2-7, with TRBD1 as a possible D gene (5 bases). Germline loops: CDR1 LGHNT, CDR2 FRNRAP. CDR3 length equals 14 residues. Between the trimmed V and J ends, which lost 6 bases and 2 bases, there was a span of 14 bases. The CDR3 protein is CASGRQDRTYEQYF. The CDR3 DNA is TGTGCTAGTGGACGTCAAGACAGAACCTACGAGCAGTACTTC.

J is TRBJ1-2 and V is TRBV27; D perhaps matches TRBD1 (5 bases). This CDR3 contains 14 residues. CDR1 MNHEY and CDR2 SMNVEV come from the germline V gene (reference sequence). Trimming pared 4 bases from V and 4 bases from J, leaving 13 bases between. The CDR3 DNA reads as TGTGCCAGCAGTTGGGGGGTTGCCTCCTATGGCTACACCTTC. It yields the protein CASSWGVASYGYTF.

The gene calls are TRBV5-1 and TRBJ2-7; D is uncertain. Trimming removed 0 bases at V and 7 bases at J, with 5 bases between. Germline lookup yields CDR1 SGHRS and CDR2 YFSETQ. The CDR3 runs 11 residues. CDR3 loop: CASSLGPEQYF. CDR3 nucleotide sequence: TGCGCCAGCAGCTTGGGTCCAGAGCAGTACTTC.

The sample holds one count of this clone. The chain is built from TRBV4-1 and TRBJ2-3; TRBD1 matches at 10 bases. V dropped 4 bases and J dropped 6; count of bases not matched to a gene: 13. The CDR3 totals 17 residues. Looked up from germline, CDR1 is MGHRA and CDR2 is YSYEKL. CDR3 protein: CASSREPGQGNTDTQYF. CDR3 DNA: TGCGCCAGCAGCCGAGAACCGGGACAGGGGAACACGGATACGCAGTATTTT.

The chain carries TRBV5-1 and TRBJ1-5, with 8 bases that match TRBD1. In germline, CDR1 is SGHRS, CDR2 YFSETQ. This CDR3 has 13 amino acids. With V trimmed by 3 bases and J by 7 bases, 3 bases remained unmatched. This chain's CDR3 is CASSYGQGQPQHF. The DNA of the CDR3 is TGCGCCAGCAGCTATGGACAGGGACAGCCCCAGCATTTT.

CDR3 nucleotides: TGTGCCAGCAGCTTGGGGGACAGCTTCTCCTACAATGAGCAGTTCTTC. Its translation: CASSLGDSFSYNEQFF. This sequence joins TRBV5-8 and TRBJ2-1; 7 bases are a match to TRBD1. The trim removed 0 bases at V and 0 bases at J, leaving 3 bases unmatched. The CDR3 has 16 amino acids. Germline CDR1 is SGHTS and CDR2 is YDEGEE.

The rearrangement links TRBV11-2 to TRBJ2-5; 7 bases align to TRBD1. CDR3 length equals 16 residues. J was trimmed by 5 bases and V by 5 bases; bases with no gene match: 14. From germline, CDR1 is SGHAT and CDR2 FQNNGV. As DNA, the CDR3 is TGTGCCAGCAGCCCACAGGGGACGGACCCCGTGGAGACCCAGTACTTC. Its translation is CASSPQGTDPVETQYF.

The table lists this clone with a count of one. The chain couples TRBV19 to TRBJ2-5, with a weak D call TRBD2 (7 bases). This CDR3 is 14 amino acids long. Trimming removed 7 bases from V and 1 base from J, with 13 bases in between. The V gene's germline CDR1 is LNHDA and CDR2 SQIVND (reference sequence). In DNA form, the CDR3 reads TGTGCCAGTACTATGGGGGGGCTCCAAGAGACCCAGTACTTC. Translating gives CASTMGGLQETQYF. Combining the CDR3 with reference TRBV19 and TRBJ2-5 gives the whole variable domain DGGITQSPKYLFRKEGQNVTLSCEQNLNHDAMYWYRQDPGQGLRLIYYSQIVNDFQKGDIAEGYSVSREKKESFPLTVTSAQKNPTAFYLCASTMGGLQETQYFGPGTRLLVL.

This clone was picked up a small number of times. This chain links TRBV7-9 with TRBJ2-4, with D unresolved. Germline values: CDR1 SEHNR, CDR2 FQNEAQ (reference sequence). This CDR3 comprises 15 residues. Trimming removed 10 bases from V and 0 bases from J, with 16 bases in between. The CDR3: CATTPGELAKNIQYF. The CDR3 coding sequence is TGTGCCACTACGCCTGGAGAGCTAGCCAAAAACATTCAGTACTTC. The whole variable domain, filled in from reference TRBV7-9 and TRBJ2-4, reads DTGVSQNPRHKITKRGQNVTFRCDPISEHNRLYWYRQTLGQGPEFLTYFQNEAQLEKSRLLSDRFSAERPKGSFSTLEIQRTEQGDSAMYLCATTPGELAKNIQYFGAGTRLSVL.

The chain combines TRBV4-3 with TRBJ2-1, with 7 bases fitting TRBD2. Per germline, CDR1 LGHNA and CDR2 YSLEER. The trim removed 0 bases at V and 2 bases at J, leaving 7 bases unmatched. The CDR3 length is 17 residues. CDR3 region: CASSQDRGEGPYNEQFF. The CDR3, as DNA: TGCGCCAGCAGCCAAGATCGGGGGGAGGGGCCCTACAATGAGCAGTTCTTC.

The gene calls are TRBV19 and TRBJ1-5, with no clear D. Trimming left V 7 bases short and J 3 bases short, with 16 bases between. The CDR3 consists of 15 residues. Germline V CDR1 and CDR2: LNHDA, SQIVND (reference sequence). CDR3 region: CASMGLGGDNQPQHF. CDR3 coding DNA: TGTGCCAGTATGGGCCTGGGCGGGGACAATCAGCCCCAGCATTTT.

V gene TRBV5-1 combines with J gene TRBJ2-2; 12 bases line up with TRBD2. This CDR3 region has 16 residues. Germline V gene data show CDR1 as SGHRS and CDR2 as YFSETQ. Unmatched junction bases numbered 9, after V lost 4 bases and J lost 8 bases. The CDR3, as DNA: TGCGCCAGCAGCCGCTCTAGCGGGGGGGCCGCAGGGGAGCTGTTTTTT. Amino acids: CASSRSSGGAAGELFF.

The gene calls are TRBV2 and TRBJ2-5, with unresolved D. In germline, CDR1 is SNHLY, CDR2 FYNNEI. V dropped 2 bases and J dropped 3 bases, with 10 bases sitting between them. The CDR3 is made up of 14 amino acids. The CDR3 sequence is CASSEFTVKETQYF. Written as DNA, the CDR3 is TGTGCCAGCAGTGAATTCACAGTAAAAGAGACCCAGTACTTC.